This T cell receptor (beta chain) was captured by sequencing in a study of response to subunit inactivated influenza vaccine. Study-level findings and limits: It was the authors' suggestion that each seasonal influenza vaccination recruits few new T cells.

Germline V gives CDR1 SGHVS, CDR2 FQNEAQ. V was trimmed by 3 bases and J by 6 bases, leaving 13 bases between them. CDR3 length: 14 amino acids. A word on this clonotype: Its antigen is unknown.

MiXCR was run by TCRdb on the RT-PCR reads, yielding one entry per CDR3 protein. This table holds around 490,000 distinct CDR3 sequences, 6.5% to 8% found once. The sequencing used PBMCs from blood, collected about 23 months after vaccination. The sequence was collected from a man between 50 and 69 years old who received an inactivated influenza vaccine. The chain links TRBV7-8 to TRBJ2-3, with a weak D call TRBD1 (5 bases). For the CDR3, the DNA is TGTGCCAGCAGCTTGGGCCACCCAGGGGATACGCAGTATTTT. This sequence encodes CASSLGHPGDTQYF.